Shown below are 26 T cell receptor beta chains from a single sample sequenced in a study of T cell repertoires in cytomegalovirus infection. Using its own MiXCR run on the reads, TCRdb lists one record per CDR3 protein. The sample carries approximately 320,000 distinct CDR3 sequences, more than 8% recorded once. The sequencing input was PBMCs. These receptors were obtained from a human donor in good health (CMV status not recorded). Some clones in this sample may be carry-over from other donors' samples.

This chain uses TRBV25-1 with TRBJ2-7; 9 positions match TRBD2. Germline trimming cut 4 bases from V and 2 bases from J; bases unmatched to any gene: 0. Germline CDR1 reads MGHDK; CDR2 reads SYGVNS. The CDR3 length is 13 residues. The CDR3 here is CASSVAGAYEQYF. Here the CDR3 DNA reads TGTGCCAGCAGTGTAGCGGGAGCCTACGAGCAGTACTTC.

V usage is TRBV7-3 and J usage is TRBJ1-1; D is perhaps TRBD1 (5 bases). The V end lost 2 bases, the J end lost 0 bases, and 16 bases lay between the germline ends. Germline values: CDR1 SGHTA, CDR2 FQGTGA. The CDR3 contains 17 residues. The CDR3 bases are TGTGCCAGCAGCTTAGGCCCCCCTGGGGGGATGAACACTGAAGCTTTCTTT. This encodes CASSLGPPGGMNTEAFF.

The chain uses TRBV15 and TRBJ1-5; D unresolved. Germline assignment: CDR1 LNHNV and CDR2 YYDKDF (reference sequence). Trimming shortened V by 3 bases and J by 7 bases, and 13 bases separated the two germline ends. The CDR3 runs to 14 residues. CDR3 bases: TGTGCCACCAGCAGCGGAAGAAGGGAGCAGCCCCAGCATTTT. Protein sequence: CATSSGRREQPQHF.

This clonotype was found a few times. This chain's CDR3 is CASSGGGLAGVRYEQYF. CDR3 coding DNA: TGCGCCAGCAGTGGGGGGGGACTAGCGGGAGTTCGCTACGAGCAGTACTTC. The chain uses TRBV10-2 and TRBJ2-7, with 14 positions matching TRBD2. The V gene's germline CDR1 is WSHSY and CDR2 SAAADI. V gave up 4 bases and J gave up 3 bases; unmatched junction bases: 8. CDR3 length: 17 amino acids.

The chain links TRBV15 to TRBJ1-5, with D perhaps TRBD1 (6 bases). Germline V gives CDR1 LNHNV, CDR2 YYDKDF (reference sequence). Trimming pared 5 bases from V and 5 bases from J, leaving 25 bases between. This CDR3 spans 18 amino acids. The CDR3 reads CATSGMDGRRGGHQPQHF. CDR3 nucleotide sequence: TGTGCCACCAGCGGAATGGACGGCCGAAGGGGGGGTCATCAGCCCCAGCATTTT.

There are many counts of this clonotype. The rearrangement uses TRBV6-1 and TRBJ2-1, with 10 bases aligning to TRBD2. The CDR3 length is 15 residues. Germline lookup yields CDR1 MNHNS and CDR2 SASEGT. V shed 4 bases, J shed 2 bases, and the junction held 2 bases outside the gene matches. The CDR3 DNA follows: TGTGCCAGCAGTGTTCTAGCGGGGGCCTACAATGAGCAGTTCTTC. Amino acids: CASSVLAGAYNEQFF.

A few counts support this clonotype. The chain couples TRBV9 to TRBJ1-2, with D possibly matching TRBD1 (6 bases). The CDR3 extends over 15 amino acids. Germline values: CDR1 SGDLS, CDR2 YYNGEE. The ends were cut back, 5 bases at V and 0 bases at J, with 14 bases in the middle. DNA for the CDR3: TGTGCCAGCAGTGACCGGGACACCGCTAACTATGGCTACACCTTC. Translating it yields CASSDRDTANYGYTF. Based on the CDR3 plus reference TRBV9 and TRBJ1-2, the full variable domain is DSGVTQTPKHLITATGQRVTLRCSPRSGDLSVYWYQQSLDQGLQFLIQYYNGEERAKGNILERFSAQQFPDLHSELNLSSLELGDSALYFCASSDRDTANYGYTFGSGTRLTVV.

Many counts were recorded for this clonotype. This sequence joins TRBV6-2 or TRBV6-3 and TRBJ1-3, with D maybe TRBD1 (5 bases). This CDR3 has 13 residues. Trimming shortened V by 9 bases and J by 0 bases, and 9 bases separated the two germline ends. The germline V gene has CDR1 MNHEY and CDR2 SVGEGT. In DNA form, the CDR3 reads TGTGCCAGTCGACAGAGCTCTGGAAACACCATATATTTT. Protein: CASRQSSGNTIYF.

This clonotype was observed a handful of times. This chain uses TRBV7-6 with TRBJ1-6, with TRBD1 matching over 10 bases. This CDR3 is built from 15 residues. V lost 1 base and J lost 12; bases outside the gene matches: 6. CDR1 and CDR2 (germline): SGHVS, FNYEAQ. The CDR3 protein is CASSLGQGAEEPLHF. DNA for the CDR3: TGTGCCAGCAGCTTAGGACAGGGGGCGGAGGAACCCCTCCACTTT.

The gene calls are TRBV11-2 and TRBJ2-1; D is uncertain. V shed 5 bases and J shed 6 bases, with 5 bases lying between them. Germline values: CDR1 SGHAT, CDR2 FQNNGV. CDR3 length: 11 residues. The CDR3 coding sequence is TGTGCCAGCAGCGTAATCAATGAGCAGTTCTTC. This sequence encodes CASSVINEQFF.

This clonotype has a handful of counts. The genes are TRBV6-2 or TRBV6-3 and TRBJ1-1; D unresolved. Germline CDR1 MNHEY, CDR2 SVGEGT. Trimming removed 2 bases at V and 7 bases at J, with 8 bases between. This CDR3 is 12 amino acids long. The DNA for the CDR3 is TGTGCCAGCAGTTACAGGGAACATGAAGCTTTCTTT. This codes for CASSYREHEAFF.

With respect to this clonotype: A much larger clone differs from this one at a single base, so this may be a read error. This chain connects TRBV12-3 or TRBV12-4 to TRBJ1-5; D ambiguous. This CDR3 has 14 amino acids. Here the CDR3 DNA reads TGTGCCAGCAGCTTCCAGACTAGCACTCAGCCCCAGCATTTT. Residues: CASSFQTSTQPQHF.

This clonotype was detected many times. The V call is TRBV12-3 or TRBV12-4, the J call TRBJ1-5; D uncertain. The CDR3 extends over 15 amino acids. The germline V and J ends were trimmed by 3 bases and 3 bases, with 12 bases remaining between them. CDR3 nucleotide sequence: TGTGCCAGCAGTTTTTTCAGCACTGTCAATCAGCCCCAGCATTTT. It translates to CASSFFSTVNQPQHF.

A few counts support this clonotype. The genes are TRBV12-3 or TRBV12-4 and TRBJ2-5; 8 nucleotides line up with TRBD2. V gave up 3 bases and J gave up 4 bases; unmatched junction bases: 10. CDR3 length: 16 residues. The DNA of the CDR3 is TGTGCCAGCAGTTTCCTCCGGGGGGGCTATGGAGAGACCCAGTACTTC. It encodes CASSFLRGGYGETQYF.

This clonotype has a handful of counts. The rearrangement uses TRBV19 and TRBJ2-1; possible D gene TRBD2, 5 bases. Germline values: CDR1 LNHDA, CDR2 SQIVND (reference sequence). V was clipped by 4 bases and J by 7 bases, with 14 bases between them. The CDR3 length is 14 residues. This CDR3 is CASSKRLTENEQFF. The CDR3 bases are TGTGCCAGTAGTAAGCGGCTAACAGAGAATGAGCAGTTCTTC.

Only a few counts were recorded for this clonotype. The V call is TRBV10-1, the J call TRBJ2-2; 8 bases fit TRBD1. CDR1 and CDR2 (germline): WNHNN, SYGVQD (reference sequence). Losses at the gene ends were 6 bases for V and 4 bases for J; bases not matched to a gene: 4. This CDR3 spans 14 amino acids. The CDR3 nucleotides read TGCGCCAGCAGCCCGGGACAGGTCACCGGGGAGCTGTTTTTT. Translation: CASSPGQVTGELFF.

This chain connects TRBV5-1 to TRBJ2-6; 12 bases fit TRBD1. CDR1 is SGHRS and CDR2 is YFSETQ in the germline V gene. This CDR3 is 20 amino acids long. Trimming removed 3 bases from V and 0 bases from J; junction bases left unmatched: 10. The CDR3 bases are TGCGCCAGCAGCTCGCCGACGGGACAGGGGGCATTCTCTGGGGCCAACGTCCTGACTTTC. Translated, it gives CASSSPTGQGAFSGANVLTF.

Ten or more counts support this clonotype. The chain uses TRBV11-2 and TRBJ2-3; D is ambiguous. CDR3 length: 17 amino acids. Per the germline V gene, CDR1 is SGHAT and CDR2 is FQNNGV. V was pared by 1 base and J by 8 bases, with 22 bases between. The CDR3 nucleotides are TGTGCCAGCAGCTTAGGAGGTTTGGCGACCCCACGAGGTACGCAGTATTTT. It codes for CASSLGGLATPRGTQYF.

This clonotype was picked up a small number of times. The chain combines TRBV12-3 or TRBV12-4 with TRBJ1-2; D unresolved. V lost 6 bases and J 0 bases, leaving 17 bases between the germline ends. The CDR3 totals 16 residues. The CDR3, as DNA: TGTGCCAGCAGCTTACTTTGGGCGTCAGCTAACTATGGCTACACCTTC. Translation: CASSLLWASANYGYTF.

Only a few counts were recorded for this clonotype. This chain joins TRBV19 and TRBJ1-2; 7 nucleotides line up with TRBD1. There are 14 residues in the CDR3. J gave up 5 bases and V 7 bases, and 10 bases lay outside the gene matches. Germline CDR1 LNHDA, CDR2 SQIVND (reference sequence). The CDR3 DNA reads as TGTGCCAGTAATCGACAGGGAGTTCGGTATGGCTACACCTTC. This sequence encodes CASNRQGVRYGYTF.

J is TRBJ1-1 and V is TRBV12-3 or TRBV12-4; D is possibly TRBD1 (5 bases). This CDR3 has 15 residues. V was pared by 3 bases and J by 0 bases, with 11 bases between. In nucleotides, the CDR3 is TGTGCCAGCAGTTTGGGGGTCTGGTTGAACACTGAAGCTTTCTTT. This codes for CASSLGVWLNTEAFF.

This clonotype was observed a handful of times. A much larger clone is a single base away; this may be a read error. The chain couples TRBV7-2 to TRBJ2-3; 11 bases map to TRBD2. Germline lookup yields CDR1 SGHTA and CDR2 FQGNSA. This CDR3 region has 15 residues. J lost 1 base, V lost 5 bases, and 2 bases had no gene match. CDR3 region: CASSQLAGGTDTQYF. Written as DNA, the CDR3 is TGTGCCAGCAGCCAACTAGCGGGGGGCACAGATACGCAGTATTTT. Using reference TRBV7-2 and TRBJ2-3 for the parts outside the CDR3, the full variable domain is GAGVSQSPSNKVTEKGKDVELRCDPISGHTALYWYRQSLGQGLEFLIYFQGNSAPDKSGLPSDRFSAERTGGSVSTLTIQRTQQEDSAVYLCASSQLAGGTDTQYFGPGTRLTVL.

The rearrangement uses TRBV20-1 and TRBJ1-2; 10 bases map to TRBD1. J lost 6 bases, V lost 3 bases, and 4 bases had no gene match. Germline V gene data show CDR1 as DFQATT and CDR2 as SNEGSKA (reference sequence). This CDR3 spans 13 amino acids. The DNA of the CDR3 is TGCAGTGCTAGGCAGGGACAGGGGAATGGCTACACCTTC. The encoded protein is CSARQGQGNGYTF.

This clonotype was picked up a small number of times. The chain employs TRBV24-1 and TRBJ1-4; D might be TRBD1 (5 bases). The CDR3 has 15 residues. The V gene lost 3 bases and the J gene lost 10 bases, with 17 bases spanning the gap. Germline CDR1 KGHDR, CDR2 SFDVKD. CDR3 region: CATSDGRGWGGKLFF. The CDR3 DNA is TGTGCCACCAGTGATGGAAGAGGATGGGGCGGAAAACTGTTTTTT.

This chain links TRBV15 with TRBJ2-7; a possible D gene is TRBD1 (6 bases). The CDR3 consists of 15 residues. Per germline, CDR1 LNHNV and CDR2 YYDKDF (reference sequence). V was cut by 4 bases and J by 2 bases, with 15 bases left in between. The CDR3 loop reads CATSTGQPSTYEQYF. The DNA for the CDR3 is TGTGCCACCAGCACCGGACAGCCATCTACCTACGAGCAGTACTTC.

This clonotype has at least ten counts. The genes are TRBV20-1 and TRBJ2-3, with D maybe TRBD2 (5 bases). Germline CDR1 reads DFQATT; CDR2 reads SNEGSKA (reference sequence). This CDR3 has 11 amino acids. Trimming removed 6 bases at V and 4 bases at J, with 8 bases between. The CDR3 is CSAALADTQYF. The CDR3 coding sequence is TGCAGTGCCGCACTAGCAGATACGCAGTATTTT.